The 3 T cell receptor beta chains given below trace back to one sample, sequenced in a study of T cell clones after liver transplantation. The method was immunoSEQ multiplex PCR; TCRdb's version includes in-frame clones alone and lacks a portion of them. The sample includes roughly 23,000 clones, approximately 93% seen only once; the top ten take around 25%. The source material was CD8+ T cells from blood, sampled about 25 months after liver transplant. These receptors were taken from a human patient who received a liver transplant. Some T cells may be supplied by the graft donor.

The chain's CDR3 is CSPTQTGGLAKNIQYF. The CDR3, as DNA: TGCAGCCCGACTCAGACAGGGGGTCTAGCCAAAAACATTCAGTACTTC. This chain uses TRBV29-1 with TRBJ2-4, with 9 bases that match TRBD1. The CDR3 is 16 amino acids. The germline gives CDR1 SQVTM, CDR2 ANQGSEA. With 8 bases clipped from V and 0 bases from J, the junction kept 11 bases outside the gene matches.

This chain joins TRBV13 and TRBJ2-1, with 11 bases identical to TRBD2. CDR1 is PRHDT and CDR2 is FYEKMQ in the germline V gene (reference sequence). With 5 bases clipped from V and 1 base from J, the junction kept 4 bases outside the gene matches. This CDR3 has 16 amino acids. The DNA of the CDR3 is TGTGCCAGCAGCCTTGGGACTAGCGGATCCTACAATGAGCAGTTCTTC. Amino acid sequence: CASSLGTSGSYNEQFF.

J is TRBJ2-4 and V is TRBV27, with D possibly matching TRBD2 (7 bases). Germline assignment: CDR1 MNHEY and CDR2 SMNVEV (reference sequence). V was shortened by 5 bases and J by 3 bases, with 14 bases between the two germline ends. CDR3 length: 15 amino acids. In nucleotides, the CDR3 is TGTGCCAGCAGTCCAAGGGGGGGTGGCAAAAACATTCAGTACTTC. Protein product: CASSPRGGGKNIQYF.